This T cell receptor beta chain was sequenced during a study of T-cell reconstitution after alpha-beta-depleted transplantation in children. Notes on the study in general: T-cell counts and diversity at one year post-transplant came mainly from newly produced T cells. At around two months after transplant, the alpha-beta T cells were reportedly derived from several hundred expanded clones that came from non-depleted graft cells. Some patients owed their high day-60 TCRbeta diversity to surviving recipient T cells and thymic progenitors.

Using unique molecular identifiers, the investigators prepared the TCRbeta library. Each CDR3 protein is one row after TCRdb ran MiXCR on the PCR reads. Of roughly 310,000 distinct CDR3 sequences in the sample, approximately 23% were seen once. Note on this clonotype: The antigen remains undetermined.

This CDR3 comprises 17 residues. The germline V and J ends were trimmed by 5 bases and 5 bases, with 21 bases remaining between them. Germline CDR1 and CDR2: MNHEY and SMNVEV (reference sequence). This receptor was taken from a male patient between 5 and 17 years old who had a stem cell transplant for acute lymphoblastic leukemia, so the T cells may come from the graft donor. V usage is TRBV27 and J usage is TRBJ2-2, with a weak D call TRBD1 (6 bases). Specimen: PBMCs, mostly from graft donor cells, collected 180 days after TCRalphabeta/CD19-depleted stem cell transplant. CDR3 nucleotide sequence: TGTGCCAGCAGTGGACAAACAGGGCGTAAATGGACCGGGGAGCTGTTTTTT. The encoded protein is CASSGQTGRKWTGELFF.